This T cell receptor (beta chain) emerged from a study of kidney transplant recipient with SARS-CoV-2 infection. TCRdb used MiXCR to reprocess the reads, holding one entry per CDR3 protein. Of 200,000 to 300,000 distinct CDR3 sequences in the sample, around 26% were seen once. This clonotype has just a few counts. CDR3 length equals 16 residues. The sequencing used a blood sample, collected at baseline and on approximately day 120 from a kidney transplant recipient. V usage is TRBV8-2 and J usage is TRBJ1-2; the D call of TRBD1 is as the table states it, not checked on the DNA. TRBV8-2 is classified as a pseudogene. The sequence came from a male patient aged 25-45 years who had COVID-19 and was a kidney transplant recipient. Some T cells may be supplied by the graft donor. DNA for the CDR3: TGTGGCAGTTTTGACCCTGATAGCCGAAAGACCTATGGCTACACCTTC. It encodes CGSFDPDSRKTYGYTF.